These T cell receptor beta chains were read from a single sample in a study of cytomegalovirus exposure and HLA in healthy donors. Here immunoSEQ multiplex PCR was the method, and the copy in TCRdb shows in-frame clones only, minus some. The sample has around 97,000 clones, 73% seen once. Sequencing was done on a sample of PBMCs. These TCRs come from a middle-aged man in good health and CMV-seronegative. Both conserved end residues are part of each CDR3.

CASSDSGGATDTQYF TRBJ2-3 TRBV6-4
CAISDMNQGATNEKLFF TRBJ1-4 TRBV28
CASSLRGTNTGELFF TRBJ2-2 TRBV7-9
CASSYSGGGGTDTQYF TRBJ2-3 TRBV6-5
CASSYSAGPSGNTIYF TRBJ1-3 TRBV6-5
CASSYMAYEQYF TRBJ2-7 TRBV5-6
CASSQDRTEGPNTEAFF TRBJ1-1 TRBV4-2
CASSESWDRAIEKLFF TRBJ1-4 TRBV2
CASSLNRANYGYTF TRBJ1-2 TRBV5-1
CASSPMERGVWETQYF TRBJ2-5 TRBV5-6
CASSLWGQGAQETQYF TRBJ2-5 TRBV5-1